Below, 13 T cell receptor beta chains from the same sample are listed, as sequenced in a study of T-cell memory formation after mild COVID-19. TCRdb used MiXCR to reprocess the 5' RACE reads, holding one entry per CDR3 protein. The sample includes 300,000 to 400,000 distinct CDR3 sequences, 15% to 20% of them seen just once. Input material: PBMCs or a T cell subset sorted from them (not recorded which). The receptors derive from a man between 18 and 29 years old who had mild COVID-19 (a few samples of this study predate the infection). Cell type and time point are not known.

This chain connects TRBV4-2 to TRBJ2-7; the D gene could be TRBD1 or TRBD2 (5 bases each). Trimming took 0 bases from V and 5 from J, leaving 17 bases between them. The germline CDR1 and CDR2 sequences are LGHNA and YNFKEQ. This CDR3 region has 16 residues. CDR3 region: CASSQDRGREANEQYF. The CDR3 DNA reads TGTGCCAGCAGCCAAGATCGGGGACGAGAGGCCAACGAGCAGTACTTC.

The rearrangement uses TRBV5-6 and TRBJ1-5; no definite D call. There are 14 residues in the CDR3. The germline V gene encodes CDR1 SGHDT and CDR2 YYEEEE. Trimming removed 2 bases at V and 2 bases at J, with 8 bases between. The DNA of the CDR3 is TGTGCCAGCAGCTTTTCGGCGGGCAATCAGCCCCAGCATTTT. Translated, it gives CASSFSAGNQPQHF.

The chain is built from TRBV7-2 and TRBJ1-1, with D hard to call. The CDR3 extends over 13 amino acids. Germline CDR1 is SGHTA and CDR2 is FQGNSA. The V and J ends lost 2 bases and 6 bases respectively, with 10 bases between them. The CDR3 sequence: CASSLRRNSEAFF. CDR3 bases: TGTGCCAGCAGCTTACGACGCAATTCTGAAGCTTTCTTT.

In this sample, this clonotype turned up a few times. The chain carries TRBV6-2 or TRBV6-3 and TRBJ1-5; D is undetermined. Trimming removed 6 bases at V and 2 bases at J, with 11 bases between. The V gene's germline CDR1 is MNHEY and CDR2 SVGEGT. The CDR3 length is 14 residues. CDR3 residues: CASSPVVRNQPQHF. The CDR3 DNA sequence: TGTGCCAGCAGCCCCGTTGTGCGCAATCAGCCCCAGCATTTT.

CDR3 protein: CASSAGQQYSPLHF. CDR3 nucleotide sequence: TGTGCCAGCTCGGCGGGACAGCAGTATTCACCCCTCCACTTT. The chain is built from TRBV18 and TRBJ1-6, with 7 nucleotides matching TRBD1. Germline V lookup: CDR1 KGHSH, CDR2 LQKENI. This CDR3 spans 14 amino acids. Losses at the gene ends were 6 bases for V and 8 bases for J; bases not matched to a gene: 7.

This clonotype was found many times. This chain connects TRBV7-3 to TRBJ2-2, with D possibly being TRBD2 (5 bases). Trimming removed 3 bases from V and 6 bases from J, with 11 bases in between. This CDR3 is built from 14 residues. Per germline, CDR1 SGHTA and CDR2 FQGTGA. The CDR3 region is CASSLRGIAGELFF. The DNA for the CDR3 is TGTGCCAGCAGCTTGAGAGGGATCGCCGGGGAGCTGTTTTTT.

This clonotype was detected a few times. The chain recombines TRBV4-3 with TRBJ2-3, with TRBD2 matching 9 bases. Germline loops: CDR1 LGHNA, CDR2 YSLEER. The CDR3 has 14 residues. Trimming at V came to 8 bases and at J to 2 bases, leaving 5 bases not matched to a gene. The CDR3 DNA reads as TGCGCCAGCCGCGCGGGGGGGCACACAGATACGCAGTATTTT. Residues: CASRAGGHTDTQYF.

This chain uses TRBV4-2 with TRBJ2-2; D is unclear. The CDR3 spans 16 residues. Germline assignment: CDR1 LGHNA and CDR2 YNFKEQ. Trimming cost V 1 base and J 6 bases, with 15 bases left between them. The CDR3 region is CASSQGFRSDSGELFF. Written as DNA, the CDR3 is TGTGCCAGCAGCCAAGGTTTTAGGTCGGATTCCGGGGAGCTGTTTTTT.

The chain links TRBV12-3 or TRBV12-4 to TRBJ2-2; D is unresolved. V gave up 2 bases and J gave up 1 base, with 8 bases separating them. This CDR3 has 15 residues. CDR3 nucleotides: TGTGCCAGCAGTTTAATGCCCCAGAACACCGGGGAGCTGTTTTTT. This codes for CASSLMPQNTGELFF.

This clonotype was seen only once. The chain has TRBV6-1 and TRBJ2-2, with 8 bases aligning to TRBD1. The germline gives CDR1 MNHNS, CDR2 SASEGT. V trimming: 8 bases; J trimming: 3 bases; junction bases outside the gene matches: 5. This CDR3 is 14 amino acids long. In DNA form, the CDR3 reads TGTGCCAGCCATACGACAGGGGACACCGGGGAGCTGTTTTTT. Protein: CASHTTGDTGELFF.

About this clonotype: The junction departs from germline at one end; a sequencing error may be responsible. The chain links TRBV6-2 or TRBV6-3 to TRBJ1-5; no reliable D call. The CDR3 contains 12 residues. The V gene's germline CDR1 is MNHEY and CDR2 SVGEGT. The CDR3 loop reads CASSPDYQPQQF. The CDR3 DNA reads as TGTGCCAGCAGTCCAGATTATCAGCCCCAGCAATTT.

The sample holds a few counts of this clonotype. The chain employs TRBV29-1 and TRBJ2-1; 10 nucleotides match TRBD2. CDR1 and CDR2 from the germline V gene are SQVTM and ANQGSEA. J gave up 8 bases and V 0 bases, and 7 bases lay outside the gene matches. The CDR3 runs 15 residues. This CDR3 reads CSVEDPQRGGYEQFF. The CDR3 coding sequence is TGCAGCGTTGAAGATCCCCAGCGGGGGGGGTATGAGCAGTTCTTC.

This clonotype came up a few times. V is TRBV12-3 or TRBV12-4 and J is TRBJ2-3; 13 bases align to TRBD2. V was pared by 5 bases and J by 2 bases, with 4 bases of the junction left unmatched. The CDR3 is 16 residues long. CDR3 sequence: CASSPGLAGTTDTQYF. For the CDR3, the DNA is TGTGCCAGCAGTCCGGGACTAGCGGGGACCACAGATACGCAGTATTTT.